This T cell receptor (beta chain) was documented in a study of regulatory T cells in long-lasting Graves disease. Study findings and constraints: TRBV28, TRBJ1-2 and TRBJ2-5 emerged as the favored segments in persistent disease.

This CDR3 has 12 amino acids. Germline CDR1 GTSNPN, CDR2 SVGIG (reference sequence). Time point indicated: persistent/refractory GD, antithyroid drugs over 5 years with positive TRAb. Extracted RNA from PBMCs served as the source of the TCR library. Comment on this clonotype: Its target is unknown. This clone may be a read error of a much larger clone one base away.

The TCR beta library used iRepertoire HTBI primers with Arm-PCR amplification of CDR3. From the multiplex PCR reads, TCRdb called clonotypes with MiXCR, one entry per CDR3 protein. The sample yields under 500,000 distinct CDR3 sequences, more than 20% seen once. Sequencing used peripheral blood mononuclear cells (PBMCs), obtained when the disease was refractory, from a patient treated with antithyroid drugs. The J gene is TRBJ1-2, the V gene TRBV30; no firm D call. The sequence was collected from a female donor with Graves disease. This CDR3 is CVWRPVGAGYTF. For the CDR3, the DNA is TGTGTCTGGAGGCCGGTAGGAGCCGGCTACACCTTC.